The sequence of this TCR beta chain was determined in a study of blood T cell repertoires in COVID-19 (TCRdb year 2020). Regarding the research as a whole: The collaborator samples originated in the United States, Italy and Spain and spanned the acute and convalescent phases of COVID-19. The prospective study material was composed of cDNA or gDNA derived from T cells, B-cell-depleted T cells, or PBMCs. The dataset comprised deeply sampled blood TCRbeta repertoires from subjects exposed to, actively infected with, or recovered from COVID-19. The repertoires were made available in a free public database intended to serve as a resource for research on the immune response to SARS-CoV-2. Samples came from the ongoing ImmuneRACE study (first 160 participants) plus 1,254 subjects from 6 global collaborators. Nearly every sample came with metadata listing a de-identified subject ID, COVID-19 status, age in years and sex. Where available, HLA class I and class II types were taken from metadata supplied by the sample provider and were not determined by assay-based typing.

CDR1 KGHSH and CDR2 LQKENI were looked up in the germline V gene. V loses 1 base, J loses 2 bases, and the germline ends lie 17 bases apart. The CDR3 spans 17 residues, from the cysteine through the phenylalanine. Only the CDR3 DNA stays, 51 bases, in frame from base 1. The immunoSEQ Assay, a bias-controlled multiplex PCR, was used to amplify TCRbeta CDR3 regions from genomic DNA. Under the source paper's analysis protocol: Within the assay, amplification of reference gene primers was used to estimate how many nucleated cells each sample contained. To quantify the absolute abundance of each unique TCRbeta CDR3 rearrangement, sequence reads were collapsed and filtered. For each sample, productive Simpson clonality was calculated by taking the square root of Simpson's diversity index across productive rearrangements. TCRdb carries this immuneACCESS record with in-frame sequences only. Its versions omit some clonotypes, under half of them owing to an unresolved V gene in the studies checked, with the rest unexplained. The V and J calls and clone size were taken over from that table, and D and trimming were inferred from the DNA. This sample lists about 34,000 clones; approximately 71% were detected once. 16% of the sample is taken by the ten largest.

This clone was counted a single time. Its cognate antigen has yet to be identified. No base qualities exist here, and no much larger clone lies one base off it. The investigation overall reported the following: The amount of clinical and demographic metadata varied by source and participant and was provided uncurated.

Each collaborating institution followed its own protocols to collect whole blood in K2EDTA tubes. For TCRbeta analysis, collaborator samples were shipped as frozen whole blood, as isolated PBMCs, or as DNA extracted from either sample type. The rearranged segments are TRBV18 and TRBJ1-2; the D gene is perhaps TRBD1, on 6 matching bases. The sequenced sample was peripheral blood. The sequence was obtained from a human donor in a cohort sampled during active COVID-19. The CDR3 in this case is CASSPLDVGRGNYGYTF. The DNA sequence reads TGTGCCAGCTCACCACTCGACGTCGGCAGGGGAAACTATGGCTACACCTTC.